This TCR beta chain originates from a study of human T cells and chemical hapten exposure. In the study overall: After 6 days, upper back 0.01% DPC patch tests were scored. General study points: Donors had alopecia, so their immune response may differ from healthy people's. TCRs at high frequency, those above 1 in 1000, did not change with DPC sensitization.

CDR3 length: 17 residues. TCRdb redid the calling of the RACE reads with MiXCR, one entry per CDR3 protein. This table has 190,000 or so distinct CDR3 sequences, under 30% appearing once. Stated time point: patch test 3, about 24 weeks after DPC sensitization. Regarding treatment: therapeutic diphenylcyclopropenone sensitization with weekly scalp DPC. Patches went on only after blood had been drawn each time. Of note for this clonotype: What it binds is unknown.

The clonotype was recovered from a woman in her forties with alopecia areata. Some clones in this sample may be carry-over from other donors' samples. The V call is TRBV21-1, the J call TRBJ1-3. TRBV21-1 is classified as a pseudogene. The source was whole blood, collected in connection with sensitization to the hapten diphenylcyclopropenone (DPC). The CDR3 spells CASSKWGSGGSENTIYF. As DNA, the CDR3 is TGTGCCAGCAGCAAATGGGGTTCGGGAGGGTCGGAAAACACCATATATTTT.